The 10 T cell receptor beta chains listed next were all sequenced from one sample in a study of blood T cells in healthy people across ages. Together with a sample-barcoded 5' primer, a J-beta primer mix was included in a second PCR lasting about 7 to 11 cycles. TCRdb independently ran MiXCR on the 5' RACE reads; one entry per CDR3 protein. The table lists around 500,000 distinct CDR3 sequences, 47% of them singletons. Sequencing was performed on blood. The receptors come from a man older than 75 in good health.

This clonotype came up a few times. The chain links TRBV20-1 to TRBJ2-7; 10 bases map to TRBD2. This CDR3 is built from 12 residues. From germline, CDR1 is DFQATT and CDR2 SNEGSKA (reference sequence). The CDR3 DNA reads TGCCCTAGACTAGCGGGTGCCTACGAGCAGTACTTC. It codes for CPRLAGAYEQYF.

This clonotype has just a few counts. The chain carries TRBV7-2 and TRBJ1-5; D ambiguous. The germline CDR1 and CDR2 sequences are SGHTA and FQGNSA. CDR3 length: 16 amino acids. V dropped 2 bases and J dropped 0 bases, with 11 bases sitting between them. For the CDR3, the DNA is TGTGCCAGCAGCTTAAATAGCAGAAATAGCAATCAGCCCCAGCATTTT. This sequence encodes CASSLNSRNSNQPQHF.

This clonotype appeared many times. The V and J genes are TRBV6-6 and TRBJ2-1; tentatively, D is TRBD1 (6 bases). V lost 6 bases to trimming and J lost 6 bases, with 18 bases between them. The CDR3 covers 15 residues. Germline V gives CDR1 MNHNY, CDR2 SVGAGI (reference sequence). DNA for the CDR3: TGTGCCAGCAGCCCAGGGGTACCGCGGGCCAATGAGCAGTTCTTC. Residues: CASSPGVPRANEQFF.

The V and J genes are TRBV4-2 and TRBJ2-5, with 9 positions matching TRBD2. The end of the DNA fits TRBJ2-7 better, so the J call may be wrong. This CDR3 spans 14 amino acids. Germline V gives CDR1 LGHNA, CDR2 YNFKEQ. The CDR3 is CASSQPGLANEQYF. The CDR3 nucleotides are TGTGCCAGCAGCCAACCGGGACTAGCCAACGAGCAGTACTTC.

This sequence joins TRBV29-1 and TRBJ1-1; D uncertain. In germline, CDR1 is SQVTM, CDR2 ANQGSEA. This CDR3 region has 12 residues. The V end lost 4 bases, the J end lost 1 base, and 7 bases lay between the germline ends. CDR3 loop: CSVGSQNTEAFF. The CDR3 DNA follows: TGCAGCGTTGGGAGCCAGAACACTGAAGCTTTCTTT.

The gene calls are TRBV11-1 and TRBJ2-7; no definite D call. The DNA end is more similar to TRBJ2-5, so the J call may be wrong. Germline lookup yields CDR1 SGHAT and CDR2 FQDESV (reference sequence). The CDR3 has 14 residues. CDR3 protein: CASSSSVRLETQYF. The CDR3 DNA sequence: TGTGCCAGCAGCTCCTCCGTGAGGCTGGAGACCCAGTACTTC.

This clonotype was seen many times. The V call is TRBV7-9, the J call TRBJ1-2, with 8 bases matching TRBD1. CDR3 length: 13 residues. Germline trimming cut 5 bases from V and 6 bases from J; bases unmatched to any gene: 5. The germline V gene encodes CDR1 SEHNR and CDR2 FQNEAQ (reference sequence). CDR3 in DNA: TGTGCCAGCAGCGACAGGGGTTCCGATGGCTACACCTTC. It encodes CASSDRGSDGYTF.

The V gene is TRBV4-3, the J gene TRBJ2-3; D is unclear. Deletions cut 0 bases from V and 2 bases from J, with 12 bases between. The CDR3 extends over 16 amino acids. Germline CDR1 LGHNA, CDR2 YSLEER. CDR3 sequence: CASSQDPGRNTDTQYF. CDR3 in DNA: TGCGCCAGCAGCCAAGACCCTGGGCGGAACACAGATACGCAGTATTTT.

The V and J genes are TRBV27 and TRBJ2-4; D ambiguous. The end of the DNA is better explained by TRBJ2-7, so the J call may be wrong. The CDR3 loop spans 14 amino acids. Germline loops: CDR1 MNHEY, CDR2 SMNVEV (reference sequence). The CDR3 spells CASSLFSGSYEQYF. CDR3 in DNA: TGTGCCAGCAGTTTATTCTCAGGCTCCTACGAGCAGTACTTC.

This clonotype has just one count. V and J are TRBV5-5 and TRBJ2-3; 8 bases line up with TRBD1. Germline V CDR1 and CDR2: SGHKS, YYEKEE (reference sequence). The V segment lost 2 bases and the J segment 2 bases; nucleotides outside the gene matches: 4. The CDR3 covers 15 residues. This chain's CDR3 is CASSFGTGNTDTQYF. CDR3 DNA: TGTGCCAGCAGCTTCGGGACAGGAAACACAGATACGCAGTATTTT.